One sample yielded the 32 T cell receptor beta chains listed below, sequenced in a study of PD-1 blockade in mismatch repair-deficient tumors. The protocol was immunoSEQ multiplex PCR, while the TCRdb copy is restricted to in-frame clones and leaves out a portion. Of tens of thousands of clones listed, about 85% are singletons. The sample was peripheral blood, taken 12 weeks after starting pembrolizumab. The origin of the receptors is an adult with mismatch repair-deficient cancer.

The chain carries TRBV6-5 and TRBJ2-7; 12 nucleotides match TRBD1. CDR1 and CDR2 from the germline V gene are MNHEY and SVGAGI. This CDR3 has 14 amino acids. The junction had 6 bases not matched to a gene; V was cut back by 6 bases and J by 6 bases. This CDR3 reads CASSYGTGGSEQYF. CDR3 DNA: TGTGCCAGCAGCTACGGGACAGGGGGCTCCGAGCAGTACTTC.

The rearrangement joins TRBV30 to TRBJ1-2, with TRBD1 matching over 9 bases. This CDR3 spans 15 amino acids. V trimming: 2 bases; J trimming: 7 bases; junction bases outside the gene matches: 11. CDR1 is GTSNPN and CDR2 is SVGIG in the germline V gene (reference sequence). The CDR3 sequence is CAWSSGQGPGTGYTF. The CDR3 DNA reads as TGTGCCTGGAGTTCAGGACAGGGGCCGGGGACTGGCTACACCTTC.

The chain carries TRBV29-1 and TRBJ2-1; D remains ambiguous. The CDR3 contains 15 residues. The V and J ends lost 3 bases and 0 bases respectively, with 12 bases between them. The germline V gene encodes CDR1 SQVTM and CDR2 ANQGSEA. CDR3 loop: CSVDLPPSSYNEQFF. For the CDR3, the DNA is TGCAGCGTTGATCTCCCTCCCAGCTCCTACAATGAGCAGTTCTTC.

The chain joins TRBV7-6 to TRBJ2-5; weak D call: TRBD2 (6 bases). V was clipped by 2 bases and J by 0 bases, with 16 bases between them. Germline assignment: CDR1 SGHVS and CDR2 FNYEAQ. CDR3 length equals 17 residues. CDR3 in DNA: TGTGCCAGCAGCTTATTTATCGAGCGGGCGAACCAAGAGACCCAGTACTTC. This encodes CASSLFIERANQETQYF. The variable domain in full, completed from reference TRBV7-6 and TRBJ2-5, reads GAGVSQSPRYKVTKRGQDVALRCDPISGHVSLYWYRQALGQGPEFLTYFNYEAQQDKSGLPNDRFSAERPEGSISTLTIQRTEQRDSAMYRCASSLFIERANQETQYFGPGTRLLVL.

The rearrangement joins TRBV7-2 to TRBJ2-2, with TRBD2 identical over 8 bases. J was trimmed by 1 base and V by 5 bases; bases with no gene match: 3. Germline CDR1 is SGHTA and CDR2 is FQGNSA. The CDR3 is 15 amino acids. CDR3 sequence: CASSRRGGNTGELFF. Here the CDR3 DNA reads TGTGCCAGCAGCCGCCGGGGGGGGAACACCGGGGAGCTGTTTTTT.

V gene TRBV10-3 combines with J gene TRBJ1-4; D unresolved. CDR3 size: 12 residues. CDR1 is ENHRY, CDR2 SYGVKD, per germline. Trimming removed 3 bases from V and 4 bases from J, with 3 bases in between. CDR3 sequence reads: CAISDNNEKLFF. The CDR3 DNA is TGTGCCATCAGTGATAATAATGAAAAACTGTTTTTT.

The chain has TRBV27 and TRBJ1-1, with D hard to call. The ends were cut back, 8 bases at V and 3 bases at J, with 16 bases in the middle. This CDR3 has 14 residues. Germline V gene lookup returns CDR1 MNHEY and CDR2 SMNVEV (reference sequence). The CDR3 reads CASGRETMDTEAFF. The CDR3 nucleotides read TGTGCCAGCGGGAGGGAGACAATGGACACTGAAGCTTTCTTT.

V and J are TRBV5-1 and TRBJ2-2; TRBD1 agrees at 11 bases. CDR1 is SGHRS and CDR2 is YFSETQ in the germline V gene. V trimming: 3 bases; J trimming: 7 bases; junction bases outside the gene matches: 5. The CDR3 is made up of 15 amino acids. The chain's CDR3 is CASSSGTGGNGELFF. CDR3 DNA: TGCGCCAGCAGCTCCGGGACAGGGGGGAACGGGGAGCTGTTTTTT.

This chain joins TRBV4-2 and TRBJ2-7; TRBD2 matches 7 bases. The CDR3 is 14 amino acids. Germline CDR1 is LGHNA and CDR2 is YNFKEQ. V shed 1 base, J shed 2 bases, and the junction held 2 bases outside the gene matches. CDR3 nucleotides: TGTGCCAGCAGCCAAGTAAGCGGGGCCTACGAGCAGTACTTC. Protein product: CASSQVSGAYEQYF.

The chain couples TRBV9 to TRBJ2-6; 8 bases map to TRBD1. The CDR3 contains 16 residues. Germline V lookup: CDR1 SGDLS, CDR2 YYNGEE. The ends lost 4 bases at V and 4 bases at J; junction bases unmatched: 7. The CDR3 protein is CASSRAGGAGANVLTF. The CDR3 nucleotides read TGTGCCAGCAGCCGGGCAGGGGGCGCCGGGGCCAACGTCCTGACTTTC.

This clone was seen more than once but under ten times. The gene calls are TRBV10-2 and TRBJ2-7; the D gene is possibly TRBD2 (5 bases). Trimming cost V 6 bases and J 0 bases, with 12 bases left between them. The germline gives CDR1 WSHSY, CDR2 SAAADI. This CDR3 is 14 amino acids long. The DNA of the CDR3 is TGCGCCAGCAGGAGACTAATGAGCTCCTACGAGCAGTACTTC. Protein: CASRRLMSSYEQYF.

The rearrangement joins TRBV5-1 to TRBJ1-2; 7 bases are a match to TRBD1. This CDR3 spans 15 amino acids. Germline V gives CDR1 SGHRS, CDR2 YFSETQ. The ends lost 1 base at V and 7 bases at J; junction bases unmatched: 10. The CDR3: CASSLSGGGRSGYTF. CDR3 bases: TGCGCCAGCAGCTTGTCTGGAGGGGGCAGGTCTGGCTACACCTTC.

V is TRBV9 and J is TRBJ2-5; D gene unclear. Germline V gene lookup returns CDR1 SGDLS and CDR2 YYNGEE. The CDR3 extends over 14 amino acids. V was clipped by 0 bases and J by 1 base, with 7 bases between them. CDR3 in amino acids: CASSVGPTQETQYF. The CDR3 coding sequence is TGTGCCAGCAGCGTAGGCCCAACCCAAGAGACCCAGTACTTC.

This clone was detected only a few times. The chain couples TRBV29-1 to TRBJ1-2; D not resolved. V was shortened by 1 base and J by 8 bases, with 8 bases between the two germline ends. This CDR3 region has 11 residues. Germline CDR1 reads SQVTM; CDR2 reads ANQGSEA. CDR3 sequence (DNA): TGCAGCGTTGAAGTATTGCAGGGCTACACCTTC. It codes for CSVEVLQGYTF.

The rearrangement joins TRBV6-1 to TRBJ2-7; TRBD1 or TRBD2 may be the D gene (5 bases each). Germline CDR1 and CDR2: MNHNS and SASEGT. V lost 7 bases, J lost 3 bases, and 16 bases lay in between. This CDR3 comprises 14 residues. The DNA for the CDR3 is TGTGCCAGCATCATGGTACGTGGGGGCTACGAGCAGTACTTC. Encoded protein: CASIMVRGGYEQYF.

The chain recombines TRBV6-5 with TRBJ2-5; 7 nucleotides match TRBD1. The length of the CDR3 is 13 residues. CDR1 and CDR2 (germline): MNHEY, SVGAGI. V dropped 5 bases and J dropped 5; count of bases not matched to a gene: 5. The chain's CDR3 is CASSDRVLETQYF. For the CDR3, the DNA is TGTGCCAGCAGTGACAGGGTGCTGGAGACCCAGTACTTC.

This clone was counted only a few times. V and J are TRBV7-9 and TRBJ2-7; D gene uncertain. CDR1 and CDR2 from the germline V gene are SEHNR and FQNEAQ (reference sequence). Trimming left V 5 bases short and J 1 base short, with 15 bases between. There are 15 residues in the CDR3. The CDR3 protein is CASSLTVEFSYEQYF. The CDR3 bases are TGTGCCAGCAGCCTTACAGTGGAATTTTCCTACGAGCAGTACTTC.

The V gene is TRBV18, the J gene TRBJ1-2; D ambiguous. Germline values: CDR1 KGHSH, CDR2 LQKENI. This CDR3 region has 13 residues. With 2 bases removed from V and 0 bases from J, the gap between germline ends came to 4 bases. The CDR3 nucleotides read TGTGCCAGCTCACCAGGAGCTAACTATGGCTACACCTTC. Protein sequence: CASSPGANYGYTF.

The V and J genes are TRBV18 and TRBJ1-2, with a possible D match to TRBD1 (6 bases). Germline values: CDR1 KGHSH, CDR2 LQKENI. CDR3 length: 14 amino acids. The germline V and J ends were trimmed by 3 bases and 5 bases, with 13 bases remaining between them. The CDR3 protein is CASSPLRGEYGYTF. DNA of the CDR3: TGTGCCAGCTCACCGCTCAGGGGTGAATATGGCTACACCTTC.

The J gene is TRBJ2-5, the V gene TRBV30; a weak D match, TRBD2 (6 bases). Deletions cut 5 bases from V and 5 bases from J, with 18 bases between. The germline V gene has CDR1 GTSNPN and CDR2 SVGIG (reference sequence). This CDR3 comprises 14 residues. CDR3 amino acids: CAWAGSVQYETQYF. The CDR3, as DNA: TGTGCCTGGGCCGGGAGCGTCCAGTACGAGACCCAGTACTTC.

The rearrangement joins TRBV4-1 to TRBJ2-2; TRBD1 matches at 10 bases. Germline CDR1 and CDR2: MGHRA and YSYEKL. This CDR3 spans 18 amino acids. Trimming cost V 1 base and J 5 bases; bases outside gene matches: 10. CDR3 protein: CASSQGGRQGARTGELFF. CDR3 in DNA: TGCGCCAGCAGCCAAGGGGGGAGACAGGGGGCAAGAACCGGGGAGCTGTTTTTT.

J is TRBJ2-1 and V is TRBV10-2, with 8 bases lining up with TRBD2. The CDR3 runs 16 residues. Looked up from germline, CDR1 is WSHSY and CDR2 is SAAADI. After removal of 5 bases from V and 4 bases from J, the junction contained 10 bases not matched to a gene. The CDR3 nucleotides read TGCGCCAGCAGTAGATCCGAAGCGGGAGCGTACAATGAGCAGTTCTTC. Translation gives CASSRSEAGAYNEQFF.

The genes are TRBV11-2 and TRBJ2-7; D unresolved. This CDR3 contains 12 residues. Per the germline V gene, CDR1 is SGHAT and CDR2 is FQNNGV. The V end was cut by 4 bases, the J end by 6 bases, with 10 bases between. The CDR3 sequence is CASSSPHREQYF. The DNA for the CDR3 is TGTGCCAGCAGCTCCCCCCACCGCGAGCAGTACTTC.

The chain has TRBV7-2 and TRBJ2-1; 13 bases fit TRBD2. The V segment lost 5 bases and the J segment 6 bases; nucleotides outside the gene matches: 4. This CDR3 has 15 residues. The germline gives CDR1 SGHTA, CDR2 FQGNSA. CDR3 loop: CASSRGLAGPNEQFF. CDR3 sequence (DNA): TGTGCCAGCAGCCGGGGACTAGCGGGACCCAATGAGCAGTTCTTC.

The gene calls are TRBV7-3 and TRBJ2-7, with 13 bases fitting TRBD2. Unmatched junction bases numbered 8, after V lost 5 bases and J lost 4 bases. The CDR3 has 16 residues. Germline V gene data show CDR1 as SGHTA and CDR2 as FQGTGA. CDR3 residues: CASSLGLAGVLYEQYF. The DNA of the CDR3 is TGTGCCAGCAGCCTCGGACTAGCGGGAGTTTTATACGAGCAGTACTTC.

This chain links TRBV30 with TRBJ2-1, with D unclear. V lost 1 base and J lost 10, with 8 bases in between. The CDR3 totals 11 residues. Looked up from germline, CDR1 is GTSNPN and CDR2 is SVGIG (reference sequence). The CDR3 protein is CAWSERWEQFF. CDR3 DNA: TGTGCCTGGAGTGAACGTTGGGAGCAGTTCTTC. The full variable domain, rest sourced from reference TRBV30 and TRBJ2-1, is SQTIHQWPATLVQPVGSPLSLECTVEGTSNPNLYWYRQAAGRGLQLLFYSVGIGQISSEVPQNLSASRPQDRQFILSSKKLLLSDSGFYLCAWSERWEQFFGPGTRLTVL.

Only one count was recorded for this clone. The chain links TRBV7-6 to TRBJ2-7; TRBD1 matches 12 bases. Trimming cost V 3 bases and J 6 bases; bases outside gene matches: 15. The CDR3 sequence is 18 residues long. Germline V CDR1 and CDR2: SGHVS, FNYEAQ. CDR3 DNA: TGTGCCAGCAGCTTGACTGCGCCGGGACAGGGGGCCTCGGGCGAGCAGTACTTC. Amino acids: CASSLTAPGQGASGEQYF.

The rearrangement uses TRBV6-1 and TRBJ2-7; D gene unclear. The CDR3 covers 11 residues. Trimming took 6 bases from V and 7 from J, leaving 10 bases between them. Germline loops: CDR1 MNHNS, CDR2 SASEGT. CDR3 region: CASRRQEEQYF. CDR3 coding DNA: TGTGCCAGCAGGCGTCAGGAGGAGCAGTACTTC.

The chain combines TRBV18 with TRBJ2-7; D may be TRBD2 (6 bases). The CDR3 covers 12 residues. Trimming removed 5 bases from V and 4 bases from J, with 9 bases in between. The germline CDR1 and CDR2 sequences are KGHSH and LQKENI. The CDR3 DNA follows: TGTGCCAGCTCAGACGGAGGGTACGAGCAGTACTTC. As protein: CASSDGGYEQYF. Supplemented by reference TRBV18 and TRBJ2-7, the full variable domain reads NAGVMQNPRHLVRRRGQEARLRCSPMKGHSHVYWYRQLPEEGLKFMVYLQKENIIDESGMPKERFSAEFPKEGPSILRIQQVVRGDSAAYFCASSDGGYEQYFGPGTRLTVT.

V usage is TRBV18 and J usage is TRBJ1-2, with a possible D match to TRBD1 (6 bases). CDR3 length: 14 residues. Germline V gene sequence: CDR1 KGHSH, CDR2 LQKENI. Trimming removed 6 bases at V and 7 bases at J, with 18 bases between. CDR3 bases: TGTGCCAGCTCCCTAGAGGGGGGGCGAAGTGGCTACACCTTC. This codes for CASSLEGGRSGYTF.

V and J are TRBV5-8 and TRBJ2-1; 9 positions agree with TRBD2. The CDR3 spans 16 residues. The trim removed 1 base at V and 4 bases at J, leaving 6 bases unmatched. Germline CDR1 reads SGHTS; CDR2 reads YDEGEE. CDR3 sequence (DNA): TGTGCCAGCAGCTTGAGTAGCGGGAGATTATACAATGAGCAGTTCTTC. It specifies CASSLSSGRLYNEQFF.

This clone was seen a single time. V is TRBV2 and J is TRBJ2-1, with D tentatively TRBD1 (6 bases). Trimming shortened V by 2 bases and J by 7 bases, and 18 bases separated the two germline ends. This CDR3 is 16 amino acids long. Germline CDR1 is SNHLY and CDR2 is FYNNEI. The CDR3 nucleotides read TGTGCCAGCAGTGAAAGATTGCCAGGGGAAGGGAATGAGCAGTTCTTC. Translating it yields CASSERLPGEGNEQFF.